The sequence of this T cell receptor (beta chain) was determined in a study of T cell changes during pregnancy in multiple sclerosis. Assay used: immunoSEQ multiplex PCR; TCRdb lists only in-frame clones, some missing. In the table there are tens of thousands of clones, roughly nine tenths of which are singletons. Germline V gives CDR1 MNHEY, CDR2 SMNVEV (reference sequence). The CDR3 has 14 residues. V was clipped by 6 bases and J by 7 bases; unmatched bases: 3. Sequencing was performed on peripheral blood, taken in the first trimester of pregnancy. The chain combines TRBV27 with TRBJ2-1; 13 bases line up with TRBD2. The sequence came from a female donor in good health, enrolled as a control in a pregnancy study. CDR3 protein: CASSTSGRANEQFF. As DNA, the CDR3 is TGTGCCAGCAGCACTAGCGGGAGGGCAAATGAGCAGTTCTTC.